This TCR beta chain was identified during a study of cytomegalovirus exposure and HLA in healthy donors (dated by TCRdb to about 2017). Study-wide context: A later analysis indicated that the roughly 130 validation repertoires were generated on the platform also employed for the 670 or so repertoires of the first cohort. The study was designed to test whether signatures of past pathogen exposure could be identified by cataloging public T cell receptors. A separate validation cohort of 100 to 150 different subjects was used in addition to the approximately 670-subject first cohort. The study combined high-throughput TCR immunosequencing, statistical association of individual TCRs with disease status, and machine learning to predict cytomegalovirus infection status.

As to this clone: Its target antigen remains unknown. The sample holds no much larger clone one base away, and base qualities are not on file.

The library was produced with the immunoSEQ multiplex PCR assay. Per the source publication's procedure: A statistical classification framework was developed to diagnose cytomegalovirus status using the catalog of TCR beta chain sequences. TCRdb re-hosts the immuneACCESS table, in-frame sequences only. Its copies lack some clones; in the studies checked, an unresolved V gene accounts for under half of them, and the cause for the rest is not known. Clone size and V and J calls were adopted from that table, with D and trimming inferred from the DNA. The table for this sample lists tens of thousands of clones; 85% to 95% of them were counted only once. The ten largest clones add up to under 5.5% of the sample. The CDR3 numbers 11 residues from cysteine through phenylalanine. Just the 33-base CDR3 DNA is kept, in frame starting at base 1. Deletion took 8 bases off V and 9 bases off J, with a span of 15 bases between the germline ends. The germline V gene (reference sequence) gives CDR1 as GTSNPN and CDR2 as SVGIG.

The donors belonged to the validation cohort of under 150 subjects, which was separate from the roughly 670-subject first cohort. Results and caveats for the whole study, not just this receptor: A total of 150 to 200 TCR beta chains were listed by the study as associated with cytomegalovirus. A later analysis had no HLA typing for the validation cohort, so co-occurrence there was scored across all 110 or so repertoires. Three of the identified cytomegalovirus-associated TCR beta chains were confirmed in vitro to be specific for cytomegalovirus antigens. The authors suggested that the approach could potentially be generalized to other disease states and immunological phenotypes. In both the original and validation cohorts, the classifier was reported to diagnose cytomegalovirus status with high specificity and sensitivity. Most TCR sequences were observed very rarely across donors, whereas some public TCRs were present in many individuals. Subsequent analysis determined that TCRs grouped into clusters in the first cohort also showed a tendency toward co-occurrence across the roughly 120 validation repertoires, and approximately 94% of cluster scores exceeded 0.

The chain uses TRBV30 and TRBJ2-3, with an unclear D gene assignment. The sequenced sample consisted of PBMCs. This receptor was taken from a young man in good health and CMV-seropositive. The DNA sequence is as follows: TGTGCCGGGTCGGAACAGCAAACGCAGTATTTT. It encodes CAGSEQQTQYF.